A single sample gave rise to the 2 T cell receptor beta chains below, sequenced in a study of blood T cell repertoires in COVID-19. The protocol was immunoSEQ multiplex PCR, while the TCRdb copy is restricted to in-frame clones and leaves out a portion. The sample records about 120,000 clones, about nine tenths being singletons. Sequenced input: peripheral blood. These receptors all stem from a human donor with active COVID-19. The donor label of this sample is uncertain.

This clone was counted only a few times. This sequence joins TRBV4-3 and TRBJ2-6; D uncertain. Trimming removed 2 bases at V and 12 bases at J, with 14 bases between. The V gene's germline CDR1 is LGHNA and CDR2 YSLEER. The CDR3 extends over 14 amino acids. CDR3 residues: CASSQSAPSIVLTF. The DNA for the CDR3 is TGCGCCAGCAGCCAATCCGCCCCGTCTATCGTCCTGACTTTC.

DNA of the CDR3: TGTGCCAGCAGCCCGGAGAGGGGAGGGTGGACAGATACGCAGTATTTT. Its protein is CASSPERGGWTDTQYF. The chain combines TRBV7-3 with TRBJ2-3, with 7 bases aligning to TRBD2. Germline-derived CDR1 and CDR2 are SGHTA and FQGTGA. This CDR3 has 16 residues. Trimming cost V 5 bases and J 3 bases; bases outside gene matches: 11.